This T cell receptor beta chain was found in a study of blood T cell repertoires in COVID-19. Data came from immunoSEQ multiplex PCR; TCRdb stores just in-frame clones and leaves some out. The sample includes 170,000 or so clones, more than 80% of them seen just once. Comment on this clone: Other DNA sequences in the sample encode the same CDR3.

The sequence was collected from a man aged 35 to 55 who had recovered from COVID-19. The sample comprised PBMCs or T cells enriched from blood (not recorded which).

CDR3 amino acids: CSARGGDTQYF. In nucleotides, the CDR3 is TGCAGTGCTAGAGGAGGAGATACGCAGTATTTT. V gene TRBV20-1 combines with J gene TRBJ2-3; D unresolved. Between the trimmed V and J ends, which lost 1 base and 5 bases, there was a span of 4 bases. Germline V gene sequence: CDR1 DFQATT, CDR2 SNEGSKA (reference sequence). This CDR3 is built from 11 residues.